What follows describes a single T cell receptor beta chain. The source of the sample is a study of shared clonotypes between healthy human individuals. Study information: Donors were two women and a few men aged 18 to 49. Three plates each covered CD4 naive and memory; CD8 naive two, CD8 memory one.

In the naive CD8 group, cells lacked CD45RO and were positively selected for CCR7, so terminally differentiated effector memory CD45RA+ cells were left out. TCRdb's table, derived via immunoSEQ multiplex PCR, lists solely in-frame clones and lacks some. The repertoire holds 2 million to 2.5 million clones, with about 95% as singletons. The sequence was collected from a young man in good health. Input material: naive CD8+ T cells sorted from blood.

The chain's CDR3 is CASSLIAGSYNEQFF. The CDR3 bases are TGTGCCAGCAGCTTAATCGCGGGATCCTACAATGAGCAGTTCTTC. This rearrangement joins TRBV7-8 to TRBJ2-1, with D tentatively TRBD2 (6 bases). Germline assignment: CDR1 SGHVS and CDR2 FQNEAQ. The CDR3 runs to 15 residues. V gave up 2 bases and J gave up 1 base, with 9 bases separating them. Combining the CDR3 with reference TRBV7-8 and TRBJ2-1 gives the whole variable domain GAGVSQSPRYKVAKRGQDVALRCDPISGHVSLFWYQQALGQGPEFLTYFQNEAQLDKSGLPSDRFFAERPEGSVSTLKIQRTQQEDSAVYLCASSLIAGSYNEQFFGPGTRLTVL.